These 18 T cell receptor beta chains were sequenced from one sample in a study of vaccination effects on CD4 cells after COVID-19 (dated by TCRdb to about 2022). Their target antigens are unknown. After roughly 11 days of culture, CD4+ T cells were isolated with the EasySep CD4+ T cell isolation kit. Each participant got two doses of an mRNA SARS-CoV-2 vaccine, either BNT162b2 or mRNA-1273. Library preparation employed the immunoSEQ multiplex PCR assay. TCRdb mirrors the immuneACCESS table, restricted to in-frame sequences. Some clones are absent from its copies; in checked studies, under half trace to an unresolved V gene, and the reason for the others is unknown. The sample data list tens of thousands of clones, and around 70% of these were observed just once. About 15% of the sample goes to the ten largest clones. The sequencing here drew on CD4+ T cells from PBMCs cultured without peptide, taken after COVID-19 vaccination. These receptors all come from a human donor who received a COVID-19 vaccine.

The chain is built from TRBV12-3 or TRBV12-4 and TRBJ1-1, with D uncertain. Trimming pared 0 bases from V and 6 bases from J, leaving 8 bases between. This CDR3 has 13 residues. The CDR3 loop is CASSLARGAEAFF. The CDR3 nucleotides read TGTGCCAGCAGTTTAGCGCGCGGGGCTGAAGCTTTCTTT.

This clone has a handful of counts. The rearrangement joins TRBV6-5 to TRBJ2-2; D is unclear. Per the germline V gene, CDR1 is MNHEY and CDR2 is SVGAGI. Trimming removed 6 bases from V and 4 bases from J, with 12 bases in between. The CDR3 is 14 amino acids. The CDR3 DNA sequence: TGTGCCAGCAGCCCCGGGCAGTCCACCGGGGAGCTGTTTTTT. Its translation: CASSPGQSTGELFF.

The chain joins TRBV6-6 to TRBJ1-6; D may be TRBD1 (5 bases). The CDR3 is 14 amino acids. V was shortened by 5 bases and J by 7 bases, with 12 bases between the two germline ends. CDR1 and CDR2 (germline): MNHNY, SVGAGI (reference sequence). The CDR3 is CASSRSGPNSPLHF. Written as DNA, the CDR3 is TGTGCCAGCAGTCGATCAGGGCCAAATTCACCCCTCCACTTT.

CDR3 region: CASSLVGRGSYNEQFF. The CDR3 DNA reads TGCGCCAGCAGCTTGGTTGGTAGGGGGTCCTACAATGAGCAGTTCTTC. The chain couples TRBV5-1 to TRBJ2-1; D possibly corresponds to TRBD1 (6 bases). Trimming removed 0 bases at V and 1 base at J, with 11 bases between. This CDR3 spans 16 amino acids. CDR1 is SGHRS and CDR2 is YFSETQ in the germline V gene.

The CDR3 DNA follows: TGTGCCAGCAGTTACTCGTCTAGAGGAGTGAACCAGCCCCAGCATTTT. Protein sequence: CASSYSSRGVNQPQHF. The chain recombines TRBV6-6 with TRBJ1-5; the D is unclear. V lost 0 bases and J lost 7, with 16 bases in between. Germline V gene data show CDR1 as MNHNY and CDR2 as SVGAGI (reference sequence). This CDR3 comprises 16 residues.

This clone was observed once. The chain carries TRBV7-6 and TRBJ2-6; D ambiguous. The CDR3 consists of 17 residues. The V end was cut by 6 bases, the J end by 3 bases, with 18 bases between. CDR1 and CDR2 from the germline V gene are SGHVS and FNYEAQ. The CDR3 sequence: CASSSRRGHGGANVLTF. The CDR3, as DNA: TGTGCCAGCAGTTCGAGGAGAGGCCACGGTGGGGCCAACGTCCTGACTTTC.

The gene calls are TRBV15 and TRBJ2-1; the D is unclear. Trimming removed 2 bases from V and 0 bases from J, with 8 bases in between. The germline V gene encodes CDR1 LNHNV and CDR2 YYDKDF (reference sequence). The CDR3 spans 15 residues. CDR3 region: CATSRKQSSYNEQFF. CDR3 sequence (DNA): TGTGCCACCAGCAGAAAACAGAGCTCCTACAATGAGCAGTTCTTC.

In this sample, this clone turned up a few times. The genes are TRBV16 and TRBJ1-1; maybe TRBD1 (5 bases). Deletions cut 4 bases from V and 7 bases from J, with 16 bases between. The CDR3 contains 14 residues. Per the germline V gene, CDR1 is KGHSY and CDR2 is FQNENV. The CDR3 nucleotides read TGTGCCAGCAGCCCACGGCGGATGGGGGGTGAAGCTTTCTTT. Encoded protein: CASSPRRMGGEAFF.

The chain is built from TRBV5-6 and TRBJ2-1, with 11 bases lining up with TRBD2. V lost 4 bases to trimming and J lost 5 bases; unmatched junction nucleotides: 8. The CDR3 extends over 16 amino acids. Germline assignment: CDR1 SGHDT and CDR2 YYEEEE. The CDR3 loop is CASSPVAGGPHNEQFF. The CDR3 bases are TGTGCCAGCAGCCCTGTAGCGGGAGGGCCCCACAATGAGCAGTTCTTC.

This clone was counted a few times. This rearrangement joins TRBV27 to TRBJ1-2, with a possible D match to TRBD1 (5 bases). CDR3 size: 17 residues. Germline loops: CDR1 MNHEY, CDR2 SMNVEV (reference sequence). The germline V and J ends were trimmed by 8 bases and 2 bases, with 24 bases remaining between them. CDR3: CASGRLPLRDPNYGYTF. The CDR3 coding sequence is TGTGCCAGCGGACGATTGCCACTCAGGGACCCAAACTATGGCTACACCTTC.

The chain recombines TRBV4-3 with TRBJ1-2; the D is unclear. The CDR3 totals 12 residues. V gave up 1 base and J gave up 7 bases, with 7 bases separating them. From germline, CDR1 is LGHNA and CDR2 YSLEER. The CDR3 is CASSQASSGYTF. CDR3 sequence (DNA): TGCGCCAGCAGCCAAGCGTCAAGTGGCTACACCTTC.

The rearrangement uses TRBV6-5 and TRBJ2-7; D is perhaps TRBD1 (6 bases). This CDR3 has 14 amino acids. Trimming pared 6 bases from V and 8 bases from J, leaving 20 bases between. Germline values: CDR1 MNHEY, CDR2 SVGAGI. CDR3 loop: CASRRGQLQPQQYF. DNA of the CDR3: TGTGCCAGCAGACGAGGACAGCTCCAACCCCAGCAGTACTTC.

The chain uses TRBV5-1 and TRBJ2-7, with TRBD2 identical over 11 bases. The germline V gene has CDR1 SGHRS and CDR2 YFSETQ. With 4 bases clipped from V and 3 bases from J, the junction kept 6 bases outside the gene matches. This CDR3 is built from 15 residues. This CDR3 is CASSPRTSGSYEQYF. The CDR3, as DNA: TGCGCCAGCAGCCCACGTACTAGCGGGAGCTACGAGCAGTACTTC. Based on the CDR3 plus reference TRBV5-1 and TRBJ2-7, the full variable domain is KAGVTQTPRYLIKTRGQQVTLSCSPISGHRSVSWYQQTPGQGLQFLFEYFSETQRNKGNFPGRFSGRQFSNSRSEMNVSTLELGDSALYLCASSPRTSGSYEQYFGPGTRLTVT.

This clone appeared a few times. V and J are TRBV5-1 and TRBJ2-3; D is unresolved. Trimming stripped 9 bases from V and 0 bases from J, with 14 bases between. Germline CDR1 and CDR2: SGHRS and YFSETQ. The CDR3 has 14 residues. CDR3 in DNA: TGCGCCACCGCCTGGGGTTCAAGCACAGATACGCAGTATTTT. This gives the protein CATAWGSSTDTQYF. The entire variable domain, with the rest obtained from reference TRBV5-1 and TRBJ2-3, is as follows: KAGVTQTPRYLIKTRGQQVTLSCSPISGHRSVSWYQQTPGQGLQFLFEYFSETQRNKGNFPGRFSGRQFSNSRSEMNVSTLELGDSALYLCATAWGSSTDTQYFGPGTRLTVL.

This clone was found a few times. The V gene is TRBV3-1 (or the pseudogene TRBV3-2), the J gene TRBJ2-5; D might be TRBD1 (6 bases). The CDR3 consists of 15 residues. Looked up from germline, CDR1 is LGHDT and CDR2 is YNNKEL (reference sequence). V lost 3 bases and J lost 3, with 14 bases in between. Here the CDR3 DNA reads TGTGCCAGCAGCCACCTTGTACAGGGCAAAGAGACCCAGTACTTC. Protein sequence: CASSHLVQGKETQYF.

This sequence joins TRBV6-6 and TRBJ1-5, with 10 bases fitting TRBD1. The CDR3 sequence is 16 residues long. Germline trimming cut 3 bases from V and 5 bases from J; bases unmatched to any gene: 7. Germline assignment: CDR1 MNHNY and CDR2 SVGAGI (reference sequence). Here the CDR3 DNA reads TGTGCCAGCAGTTATTTCGGACAGGGGGGGGATCAGCCCCAGCATTTT. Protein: CASSYFGQGGDQPQHF.

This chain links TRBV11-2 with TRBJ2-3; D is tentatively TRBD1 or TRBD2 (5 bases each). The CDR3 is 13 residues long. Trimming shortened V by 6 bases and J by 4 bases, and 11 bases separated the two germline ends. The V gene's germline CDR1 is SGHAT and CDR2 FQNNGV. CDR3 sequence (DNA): TGTGCCAGCAGGAAAGTGGGGGCAGATACGCAGTATTTT. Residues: CASRKVGADTQYF.

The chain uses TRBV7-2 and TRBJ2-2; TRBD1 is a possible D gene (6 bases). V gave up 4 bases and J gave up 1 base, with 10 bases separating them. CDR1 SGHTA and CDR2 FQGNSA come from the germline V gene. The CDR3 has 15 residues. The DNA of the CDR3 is TGTGCCAGCAGCTCTAGACAGGTGAACACCGGGGAGCTGTTTTTT. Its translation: CASSSRQVNTGELFF.